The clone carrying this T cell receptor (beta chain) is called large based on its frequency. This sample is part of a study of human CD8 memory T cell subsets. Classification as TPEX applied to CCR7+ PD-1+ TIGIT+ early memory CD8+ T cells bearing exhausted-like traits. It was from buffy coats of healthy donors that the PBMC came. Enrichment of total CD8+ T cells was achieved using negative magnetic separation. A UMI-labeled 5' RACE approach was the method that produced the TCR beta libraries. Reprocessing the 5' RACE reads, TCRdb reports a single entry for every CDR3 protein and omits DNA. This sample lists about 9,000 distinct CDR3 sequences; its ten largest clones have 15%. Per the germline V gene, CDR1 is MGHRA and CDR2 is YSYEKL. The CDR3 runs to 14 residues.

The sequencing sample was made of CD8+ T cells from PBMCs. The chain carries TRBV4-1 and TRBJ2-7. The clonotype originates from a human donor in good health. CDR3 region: CASSQGEASYEQYF.